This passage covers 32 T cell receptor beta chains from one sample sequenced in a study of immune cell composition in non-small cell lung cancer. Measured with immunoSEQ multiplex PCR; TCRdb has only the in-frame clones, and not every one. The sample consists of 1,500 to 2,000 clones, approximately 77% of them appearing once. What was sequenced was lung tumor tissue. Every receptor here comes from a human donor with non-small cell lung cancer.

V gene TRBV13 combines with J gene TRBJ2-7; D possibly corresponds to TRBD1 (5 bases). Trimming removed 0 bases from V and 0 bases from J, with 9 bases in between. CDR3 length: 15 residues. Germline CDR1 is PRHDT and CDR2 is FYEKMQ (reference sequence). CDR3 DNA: TGTGCCAGCAGCTTAGGTACAGGACACTCCTACGAGCAGTACGTC. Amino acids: CASSLGTGHSYEQYV.

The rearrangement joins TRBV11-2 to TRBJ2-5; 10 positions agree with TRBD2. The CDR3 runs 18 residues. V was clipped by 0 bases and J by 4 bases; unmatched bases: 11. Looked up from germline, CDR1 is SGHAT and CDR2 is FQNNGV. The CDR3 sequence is CASSLDRRLAGVGETQYF. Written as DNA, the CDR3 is TGTGCCAGCAGCTTAGATCGGAGGCTAGCGGGAGTGGGAGAGACCCAGTACTTC. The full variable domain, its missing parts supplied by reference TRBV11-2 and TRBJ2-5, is EAGVAQSPRYKIIEKRQSVAFWCNPISGHATLYWYQQILGQGPKLLIQFQNNGVVDDSQLPKDRFSAERLKGVDSTLKIQPAKLEDSAVYLCASSLDRRLAGVGETQYFGPGTRLLVL.

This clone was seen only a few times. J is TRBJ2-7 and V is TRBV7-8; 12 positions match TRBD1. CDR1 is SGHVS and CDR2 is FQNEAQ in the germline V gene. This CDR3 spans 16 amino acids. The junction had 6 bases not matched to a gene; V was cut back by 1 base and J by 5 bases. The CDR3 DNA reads TGTGCCAGCAGCTTAGAAGGGACAGGGGGCCTCCACGAGCAGTACTTC. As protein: CASSLEGTGGLHEQYF.

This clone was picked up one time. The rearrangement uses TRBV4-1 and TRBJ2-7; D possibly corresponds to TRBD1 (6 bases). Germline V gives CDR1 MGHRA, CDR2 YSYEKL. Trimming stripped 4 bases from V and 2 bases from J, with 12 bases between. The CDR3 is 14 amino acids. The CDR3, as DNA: TGCGCCAGCAGCCTAAGGACAGCTACCTACGAGCAGTACTTC. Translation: CASSLRTATYEQYF.

The CDR3 coding sequence is TGTGCCAGCAGTTACTCTGACTCGAGCGCAGATACGCAGTATTTT. It is translated as CASSYSDSSADTQYF. This chain joins TRBV6-6 and TRBJ2-3; no clear D gene. Germline lookup yields CDR1 MNHNY and CDR2 SVGAGI (reference sequence). The V end lost 0 bases, the J end lost 4 bases, and 11 bases lay between the germline ends. The CDR3 runs 15 residues.

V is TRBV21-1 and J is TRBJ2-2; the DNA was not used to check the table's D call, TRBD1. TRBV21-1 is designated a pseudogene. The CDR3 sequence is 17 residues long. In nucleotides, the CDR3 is TGTGCCAGCAGACATGGGACAGGGGGCGCTGGCTCCGGGGAGCTGTTTTTT. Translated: CASRHGTGGAGSGELFF.

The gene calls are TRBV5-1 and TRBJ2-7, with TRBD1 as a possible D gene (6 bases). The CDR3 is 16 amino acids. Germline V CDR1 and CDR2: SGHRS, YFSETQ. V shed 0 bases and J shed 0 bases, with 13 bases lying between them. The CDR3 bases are TGCGCCAGCAGCTTGGTAGGGACACCTCGCTCCTACGAGCAGTACTTC. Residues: CASSLVGTPRSYEQYF.

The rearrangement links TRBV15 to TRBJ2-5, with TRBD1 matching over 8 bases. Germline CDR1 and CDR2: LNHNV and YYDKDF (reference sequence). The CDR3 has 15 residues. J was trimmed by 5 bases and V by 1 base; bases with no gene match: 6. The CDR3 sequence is CATSRVTGGFETQYF. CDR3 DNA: TGTGCCACCAGCAGAGTCACAGGGGGGTTCGAGACCCAGTACTTC.

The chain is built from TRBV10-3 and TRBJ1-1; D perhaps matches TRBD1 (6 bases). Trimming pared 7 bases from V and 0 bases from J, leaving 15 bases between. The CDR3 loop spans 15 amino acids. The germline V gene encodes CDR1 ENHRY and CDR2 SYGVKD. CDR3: CAIIGGRTMNTEAFF. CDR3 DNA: TGTGCCATCATTGGGGGCAGAACGATGAACACTGAAGCTTTCTTT.

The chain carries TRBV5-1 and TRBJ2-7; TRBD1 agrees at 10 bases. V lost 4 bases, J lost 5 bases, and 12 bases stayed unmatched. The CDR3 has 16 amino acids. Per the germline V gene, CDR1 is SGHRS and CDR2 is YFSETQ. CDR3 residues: CASSRNVGTGEDEQYF. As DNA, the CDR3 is TGCGCCAGCAGCCGGAACGTCGGGACAGGGGAAGACGAGCAGTACTTC.

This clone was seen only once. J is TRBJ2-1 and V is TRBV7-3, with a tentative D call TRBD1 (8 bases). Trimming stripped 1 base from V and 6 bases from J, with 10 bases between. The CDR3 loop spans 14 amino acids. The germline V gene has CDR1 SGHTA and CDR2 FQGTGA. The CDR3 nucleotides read TGTGCCAGCAGCTTAAACAGGGGGGGCAATGAGCAGTTCTTC. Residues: CASSLNRGGNEQFF.

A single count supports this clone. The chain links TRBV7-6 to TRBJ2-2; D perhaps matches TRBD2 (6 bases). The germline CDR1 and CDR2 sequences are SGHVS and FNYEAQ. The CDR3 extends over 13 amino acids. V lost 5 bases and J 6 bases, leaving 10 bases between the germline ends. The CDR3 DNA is TGTGCCAGCAGCCCGGGGGAGGCCGGGGAGCTGTTTTTT. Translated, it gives CASSPGEAGELFF.

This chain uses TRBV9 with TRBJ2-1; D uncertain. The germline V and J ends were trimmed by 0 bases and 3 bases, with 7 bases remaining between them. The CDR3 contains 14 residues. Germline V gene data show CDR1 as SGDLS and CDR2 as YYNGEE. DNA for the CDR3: TGTGCCAGCAGCGTAGGTAGCCGCTACAATGAGCAGTTCTTC. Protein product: CASSVGSRYNEQFF.

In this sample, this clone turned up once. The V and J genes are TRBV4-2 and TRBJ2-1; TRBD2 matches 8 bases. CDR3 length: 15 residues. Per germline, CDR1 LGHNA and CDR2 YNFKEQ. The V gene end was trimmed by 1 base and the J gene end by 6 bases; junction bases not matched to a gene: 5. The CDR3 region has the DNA TGTGCCAGCAGCCAAGTAGACGGGAGGGCCAATGAGCAGTTCTTC. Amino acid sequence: CASSQVDGRANEQFF.

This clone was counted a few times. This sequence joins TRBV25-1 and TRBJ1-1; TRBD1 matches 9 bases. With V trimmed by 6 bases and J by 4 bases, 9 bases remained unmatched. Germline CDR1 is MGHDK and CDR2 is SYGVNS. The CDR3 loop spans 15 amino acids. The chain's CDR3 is CASRGQGIRATEAFF. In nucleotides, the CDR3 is TGTGCCAGCAGGGGACAGGGCATAAGGGCCACTGAAGCTTTCTTT.

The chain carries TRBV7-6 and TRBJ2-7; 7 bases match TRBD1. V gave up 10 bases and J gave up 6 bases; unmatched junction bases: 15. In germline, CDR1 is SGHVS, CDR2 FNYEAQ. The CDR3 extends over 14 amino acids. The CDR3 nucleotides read TGTGCCACCTCCCGGGAAGGGGGCCCGGGCGAGCAGTACTTC. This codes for CATSREGGPGEQYF.

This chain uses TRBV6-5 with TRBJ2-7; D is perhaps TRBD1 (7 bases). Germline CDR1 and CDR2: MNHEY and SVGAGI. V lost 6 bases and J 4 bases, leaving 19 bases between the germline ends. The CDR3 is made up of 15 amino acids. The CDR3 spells CASSQGGTSFYEQYF. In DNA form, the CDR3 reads TGTGCCAGCAGCCAGGGGGGTACTAGCTTTTACGAGCAGTACTTC.

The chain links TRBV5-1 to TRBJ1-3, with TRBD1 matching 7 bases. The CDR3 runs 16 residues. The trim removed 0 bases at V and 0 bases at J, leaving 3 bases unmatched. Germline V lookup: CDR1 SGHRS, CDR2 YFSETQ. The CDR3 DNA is TGCGCCAGCAGCTTGGCCGGGACAGACTCTGGAAACACCATATATTTT. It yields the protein CASSLAGTDSGNTIYF. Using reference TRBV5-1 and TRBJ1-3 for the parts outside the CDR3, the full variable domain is KAGVTQTPRYLIKTRGQQVTLSCSPISGHRSVSWYQQTPGQGLQFLFEYFSETQRNKGNFPGRFSGRQFSNSRSEMNVSTLELGDSALYLCASSLAGTDSGNTIYFGEGSWLTVV.

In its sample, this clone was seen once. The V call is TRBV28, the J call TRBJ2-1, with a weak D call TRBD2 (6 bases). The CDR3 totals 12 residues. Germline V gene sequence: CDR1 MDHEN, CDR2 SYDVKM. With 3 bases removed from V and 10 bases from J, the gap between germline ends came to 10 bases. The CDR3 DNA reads TGTGCCAGCAGTTTCGGGGGATGGGAGCAGTTCTTC. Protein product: CASSFGGWEQFF.

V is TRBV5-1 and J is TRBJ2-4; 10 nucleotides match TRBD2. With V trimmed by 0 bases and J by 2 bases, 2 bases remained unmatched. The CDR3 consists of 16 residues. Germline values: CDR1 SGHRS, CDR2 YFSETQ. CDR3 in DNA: TGCGCCAGCAGCTTGGGTAGCGGGGGGACCAAAAACATTCAGTACTTC. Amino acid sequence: CASSLGSGGTKNIQYF.

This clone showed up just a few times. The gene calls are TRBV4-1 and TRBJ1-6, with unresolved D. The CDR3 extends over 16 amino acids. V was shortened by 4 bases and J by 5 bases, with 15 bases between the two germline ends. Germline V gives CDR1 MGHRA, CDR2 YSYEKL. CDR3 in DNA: TGCGCCAGCAGCCCGTCCCAAGAACTACATAATTCACCCCTCCACTTT. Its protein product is CASSPSQELHNSPLHF.

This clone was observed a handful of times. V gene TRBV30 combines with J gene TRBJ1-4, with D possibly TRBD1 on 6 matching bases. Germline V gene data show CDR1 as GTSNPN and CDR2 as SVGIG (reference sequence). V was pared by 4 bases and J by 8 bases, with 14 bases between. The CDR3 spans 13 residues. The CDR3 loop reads CAWNPGAGEKLFF. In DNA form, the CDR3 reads TGTGCCTGGAACCCAGGGGCAGGGGAAAAACTGTTTTTT.

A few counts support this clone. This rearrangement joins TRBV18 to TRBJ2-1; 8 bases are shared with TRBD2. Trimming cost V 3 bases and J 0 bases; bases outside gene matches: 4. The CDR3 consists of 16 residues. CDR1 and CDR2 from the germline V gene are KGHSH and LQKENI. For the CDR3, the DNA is TGTGCCAGCTCACCGGGGCGGGAGGCCTCCTACAATGAGCAGTTCTTC. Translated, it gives CASSPGREASYNEQFF.

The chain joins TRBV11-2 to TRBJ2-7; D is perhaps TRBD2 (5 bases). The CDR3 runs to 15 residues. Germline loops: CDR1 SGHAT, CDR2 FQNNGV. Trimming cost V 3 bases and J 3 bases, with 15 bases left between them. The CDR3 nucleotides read TGTGCCAGCAGCTTCTCCACAGAGGGTAACTACGAGCAGTACTTC. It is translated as CASSFSTEGNYEQYF.

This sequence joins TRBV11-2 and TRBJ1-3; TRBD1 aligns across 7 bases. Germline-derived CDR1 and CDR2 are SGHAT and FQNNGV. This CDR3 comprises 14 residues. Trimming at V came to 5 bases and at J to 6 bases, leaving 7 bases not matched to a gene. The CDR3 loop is CASSLRQGENTIYF. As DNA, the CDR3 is TGTGCCAGCAGCCTCCGACAGGGTGAAAACACCATATATTTT.

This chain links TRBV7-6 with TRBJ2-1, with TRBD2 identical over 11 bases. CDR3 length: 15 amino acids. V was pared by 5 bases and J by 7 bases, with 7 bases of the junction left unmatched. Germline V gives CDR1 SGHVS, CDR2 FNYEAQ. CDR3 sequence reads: CASSQLAGAGNEQFF. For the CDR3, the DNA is TGTGCCAGCAGCCAACTAGCGGGAGCGGGGAATGAGCAGTTCTTC.

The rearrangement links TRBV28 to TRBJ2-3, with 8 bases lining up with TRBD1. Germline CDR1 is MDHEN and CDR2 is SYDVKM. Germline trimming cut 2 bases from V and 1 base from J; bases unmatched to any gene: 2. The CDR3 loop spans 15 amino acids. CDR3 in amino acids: CASSLGRGRTDTQYF. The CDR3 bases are TGTGCCAGCAGTTTAGGCAGGGGGCGCACAGATACGCAGTATTTT.

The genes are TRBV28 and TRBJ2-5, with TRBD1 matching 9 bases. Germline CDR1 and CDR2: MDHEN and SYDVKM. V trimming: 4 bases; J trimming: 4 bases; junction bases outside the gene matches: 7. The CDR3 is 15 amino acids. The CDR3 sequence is CASSSGGTGRETQYF. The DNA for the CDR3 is TGTGCCAGCAGTTCAGGGGGGACAGGGAGAGAGACCCAGTACTTC.

This chain's CDR3 is CASTTSGTGQGYTF. The CDR3 DNA reads as TGTGCCAGCACCACTTCCGGGACAGGGCAAGGCTACACCTTC. The rearrangement uses TRBV28 and TRBJ1-2; TRBD1 matches 9 bases. This CDR3 has 14 amino acids. Per germline, CDR1 MDHEN and CDR2 SYDVKM. V lost 7 bases, J lost 8 bases, and 11 bases stayed unmatched.

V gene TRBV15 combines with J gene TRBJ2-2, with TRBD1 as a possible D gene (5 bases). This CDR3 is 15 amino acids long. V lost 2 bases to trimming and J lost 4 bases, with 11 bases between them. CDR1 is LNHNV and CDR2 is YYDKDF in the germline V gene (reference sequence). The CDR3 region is CATSRISTVTGELFF. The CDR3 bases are TGTGCCACCAGCAGAATATCGACAGTCACCGGGGAGCTGTTTTTT.

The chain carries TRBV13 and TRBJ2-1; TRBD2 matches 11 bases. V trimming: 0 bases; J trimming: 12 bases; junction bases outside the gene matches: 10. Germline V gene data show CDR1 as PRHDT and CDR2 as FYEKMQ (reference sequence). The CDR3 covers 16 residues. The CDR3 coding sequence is TGTGCCAGCAGCTTAGGACTAGCGGGAGAGTTTTCTCGGCAGTTCTTC. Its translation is CASSLGLAGEFSRQFF.

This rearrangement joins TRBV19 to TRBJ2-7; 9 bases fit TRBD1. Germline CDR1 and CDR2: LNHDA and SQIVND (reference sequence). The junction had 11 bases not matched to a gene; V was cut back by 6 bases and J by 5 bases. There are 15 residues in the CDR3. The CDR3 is CASSLQGARRHEQYF. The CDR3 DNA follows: TGTGCCAGTAGCCTACAGGGGGCAAGAAGACACGAGCAGTACTTC.